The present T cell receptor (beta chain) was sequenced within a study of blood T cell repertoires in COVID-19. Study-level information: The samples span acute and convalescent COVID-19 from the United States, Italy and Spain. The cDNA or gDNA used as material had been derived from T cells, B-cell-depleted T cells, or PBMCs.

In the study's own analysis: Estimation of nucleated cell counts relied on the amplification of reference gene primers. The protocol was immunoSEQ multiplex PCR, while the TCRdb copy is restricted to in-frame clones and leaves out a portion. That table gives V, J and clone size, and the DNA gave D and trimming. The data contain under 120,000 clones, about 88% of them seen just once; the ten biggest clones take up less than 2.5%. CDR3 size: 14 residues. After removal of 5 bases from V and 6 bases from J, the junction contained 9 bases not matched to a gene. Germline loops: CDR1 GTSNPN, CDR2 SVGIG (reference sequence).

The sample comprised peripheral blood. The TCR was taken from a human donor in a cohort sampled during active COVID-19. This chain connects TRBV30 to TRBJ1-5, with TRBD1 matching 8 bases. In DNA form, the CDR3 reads TGTGCCTGGTCCCCCGACAGGGGCGGTCAGCCCCAGCATTTT. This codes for CAWSPDRGGQPQHF.